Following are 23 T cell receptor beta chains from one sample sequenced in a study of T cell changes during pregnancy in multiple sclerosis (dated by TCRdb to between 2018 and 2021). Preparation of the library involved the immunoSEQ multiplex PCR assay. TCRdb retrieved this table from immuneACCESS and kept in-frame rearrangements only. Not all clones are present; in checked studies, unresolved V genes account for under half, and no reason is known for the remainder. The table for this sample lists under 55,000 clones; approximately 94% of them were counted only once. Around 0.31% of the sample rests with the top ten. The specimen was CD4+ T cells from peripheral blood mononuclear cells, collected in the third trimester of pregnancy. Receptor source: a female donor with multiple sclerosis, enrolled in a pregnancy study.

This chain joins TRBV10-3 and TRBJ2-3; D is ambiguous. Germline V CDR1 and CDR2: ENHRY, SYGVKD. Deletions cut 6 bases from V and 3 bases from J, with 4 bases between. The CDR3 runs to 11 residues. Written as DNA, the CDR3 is TGTGCCATCAGAACAACAGATACGCAGTATTTT. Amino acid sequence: CAIRTTDTQYF.

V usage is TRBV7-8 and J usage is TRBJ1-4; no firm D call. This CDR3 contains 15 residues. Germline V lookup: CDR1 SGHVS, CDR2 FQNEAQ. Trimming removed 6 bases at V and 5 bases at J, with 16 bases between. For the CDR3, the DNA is TGTGCCAGCAGTCAACTGGCACAGTGGAATGAAAAACTGTTTTTT. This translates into CASSQLAQWNEKLFF.

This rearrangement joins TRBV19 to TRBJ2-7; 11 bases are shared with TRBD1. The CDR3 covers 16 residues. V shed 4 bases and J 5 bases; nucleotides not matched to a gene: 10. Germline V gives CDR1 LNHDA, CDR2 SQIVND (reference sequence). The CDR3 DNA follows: TGTGCCAGTAGTAGTTTACCGGGACAGGGGGGCCACGAGCAGTACTTC. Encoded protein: CASSSLPGQGGHEQYF.

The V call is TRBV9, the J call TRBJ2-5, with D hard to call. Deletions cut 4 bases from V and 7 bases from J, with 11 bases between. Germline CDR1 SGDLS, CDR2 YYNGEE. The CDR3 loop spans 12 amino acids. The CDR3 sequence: CASSTPPGTQYF. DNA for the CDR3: TGTGCCAGCAGCACCCCCCCAGGGACCCAGTACTTC.

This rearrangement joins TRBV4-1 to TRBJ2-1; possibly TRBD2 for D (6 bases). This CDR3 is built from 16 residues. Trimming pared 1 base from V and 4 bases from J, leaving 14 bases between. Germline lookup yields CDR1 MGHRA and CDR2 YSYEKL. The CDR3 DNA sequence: TGCGCCAGCAGCCAAGGGGACGGGAGATCTTACAATGAGCAGTTCTTC. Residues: CASSQGDGRSYNEQFF.

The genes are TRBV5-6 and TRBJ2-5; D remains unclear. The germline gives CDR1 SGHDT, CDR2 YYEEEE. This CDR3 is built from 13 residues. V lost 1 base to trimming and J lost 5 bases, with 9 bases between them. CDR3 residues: CASSLTDVETQYF. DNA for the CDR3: TGTGCCAGCAGCTTGACTGATGTGGAGACCCAGTACTTC.

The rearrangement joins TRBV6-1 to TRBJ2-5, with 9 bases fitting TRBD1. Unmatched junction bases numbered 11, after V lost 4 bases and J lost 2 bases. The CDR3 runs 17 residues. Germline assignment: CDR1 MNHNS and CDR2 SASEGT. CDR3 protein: CASSAPLWTGVQETQYF. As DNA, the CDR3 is TGTGCCAGCAGTGCACCATTATGGACAGGGGTACAAGAGACCCAGTACTTC.

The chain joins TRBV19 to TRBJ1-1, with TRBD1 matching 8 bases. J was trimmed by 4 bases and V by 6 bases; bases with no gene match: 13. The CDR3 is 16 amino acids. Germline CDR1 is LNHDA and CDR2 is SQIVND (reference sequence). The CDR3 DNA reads TGTGCCAGTAGAAAGGACAGGGCGATCTGGAGCACTGAAGCTTTCTTT. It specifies CASRKDRAIWSTEAFF.

The DNA for the CDR3 is TGTGCCAGCAGCTCCTATAGCGGGGGGTTATACAATGAGCAGTTCTTC. This codes for CASSSYSGGLYNEQFF. V usage is TRBV7-3 and J usage is TRBJ2-1, with 10 bases fitting TRBD2. The CDR3 has 16 residues. After removal of 4 bases from V and 4 bases from J, the junction contained 7 bases not matched to a gene. The germline V gene has CDR1 SGHTA and CDR2 FQGTGA. Based on the CDR3 plus reference TRBV7-3 and TRBJ2-1, the full variable domain is GAGVSQTPSNKVTEKGKYVELRCDPISGHTALYWYRQSLGQGPEFLIYFQGTGAADDSGLPNDRFFAVRPEGSVSTLKIQRTERGDSAVYLCASSSYSGGLYNEQFFGPGTRLTVL.

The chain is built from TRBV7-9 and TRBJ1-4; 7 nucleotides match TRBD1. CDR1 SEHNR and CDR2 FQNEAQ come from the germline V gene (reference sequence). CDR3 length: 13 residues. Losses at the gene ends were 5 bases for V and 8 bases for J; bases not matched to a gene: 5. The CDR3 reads CASSRQGSEKLFF. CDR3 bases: TGTGCCAGCAGCCGACAGGGATCGGAAAAACTGTTTTTT.

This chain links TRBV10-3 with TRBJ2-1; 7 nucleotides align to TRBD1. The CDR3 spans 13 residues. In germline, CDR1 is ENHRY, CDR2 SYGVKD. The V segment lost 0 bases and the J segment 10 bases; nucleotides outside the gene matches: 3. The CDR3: CAISESLQGEQFF. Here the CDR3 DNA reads TGTGCCATCAGTGAGTCCTTACAGGGGGAGCAGTTCTTC.

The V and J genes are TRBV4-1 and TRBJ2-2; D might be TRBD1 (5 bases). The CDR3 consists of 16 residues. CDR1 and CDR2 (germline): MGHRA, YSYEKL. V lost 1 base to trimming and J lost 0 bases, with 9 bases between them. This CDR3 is CASSQGPGTNTGELFF. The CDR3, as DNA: TGCGCCAGCAGCCAAGGTCCAGGGACGAACACCGGGGAGCTGTTTTTT.

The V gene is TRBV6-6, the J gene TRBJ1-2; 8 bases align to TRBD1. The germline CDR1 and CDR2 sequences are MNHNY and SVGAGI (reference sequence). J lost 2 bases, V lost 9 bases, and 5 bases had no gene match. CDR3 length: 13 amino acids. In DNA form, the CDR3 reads TGTGCCAGTAATTGGGACAGGAACTATGGCTACACCTTC. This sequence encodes CASNWDRNYGYTF.

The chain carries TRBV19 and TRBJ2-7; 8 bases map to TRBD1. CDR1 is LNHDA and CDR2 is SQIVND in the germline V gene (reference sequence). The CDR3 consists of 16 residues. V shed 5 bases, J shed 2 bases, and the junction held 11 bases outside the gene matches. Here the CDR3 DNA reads TGTGCCAGTAGTCACCCAGGGGGCGAGAAGCCCTACGAGCAGTACTTC. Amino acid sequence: CASSHPGGEKPYEQYF.

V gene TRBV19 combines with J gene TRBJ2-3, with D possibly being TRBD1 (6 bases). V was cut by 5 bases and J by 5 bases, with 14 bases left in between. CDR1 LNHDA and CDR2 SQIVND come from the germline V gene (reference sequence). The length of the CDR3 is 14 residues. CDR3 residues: CASSFQGLGDTQYF. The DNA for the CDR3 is TGTGCCAGTAGTTTCCAGGGGCTGGGAGATACGCAGTATTTT.

The DNA for the CDR3 is TGTGCCAGCAGATTCGCCGGGGAGCTGTTTTTT. Encoded protein: CASRFAGELFF. This chain joins TRBV27 and TRBJ2-2, with unresolved D. CDR1 and CDR2 from the germline V gene are MNHEY and SMNVEV (reference sequence). This CDR3 is built from 11 residues. V shed 6 bases and J shed 6 bases, with 5 bases lying between them.

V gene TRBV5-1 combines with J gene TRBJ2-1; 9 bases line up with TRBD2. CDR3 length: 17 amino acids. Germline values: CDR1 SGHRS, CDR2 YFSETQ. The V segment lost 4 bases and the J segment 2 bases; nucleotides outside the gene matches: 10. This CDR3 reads CASSLTGTSRTYNEQFF. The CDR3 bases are TGCGCCAGCAGCCTAACCGGGACTAGCAGGACCTACAATGAGCAGTTCTTC.

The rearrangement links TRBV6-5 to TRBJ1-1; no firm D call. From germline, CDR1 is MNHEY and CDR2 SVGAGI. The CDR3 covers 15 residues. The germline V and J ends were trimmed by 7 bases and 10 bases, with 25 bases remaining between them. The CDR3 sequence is CASTKAPSASSRAFF. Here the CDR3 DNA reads TGTGCCAGCACTAAAGCCCCAAGCGCCTCCTCGCGAGCTTTCTTT.

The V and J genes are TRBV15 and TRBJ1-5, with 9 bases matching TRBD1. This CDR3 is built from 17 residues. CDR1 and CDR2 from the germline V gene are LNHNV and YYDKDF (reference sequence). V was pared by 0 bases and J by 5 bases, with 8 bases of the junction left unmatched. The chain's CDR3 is CATSRDGRDREYQPQHF. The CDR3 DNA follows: TGTGCCACCAGCAGAGATGGTCGGGACAGGGAGTATCAGCCCCAGCATTTT.

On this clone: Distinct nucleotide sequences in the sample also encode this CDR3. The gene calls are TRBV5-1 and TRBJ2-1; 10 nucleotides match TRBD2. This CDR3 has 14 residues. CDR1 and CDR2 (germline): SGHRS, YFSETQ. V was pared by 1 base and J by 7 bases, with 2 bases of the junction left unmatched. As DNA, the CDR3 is TGCGCCAGCAGCTTGCCTAGCGGGAGAAATGAGCAGTTCTTC. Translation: CASSLPSGRNEQFF.

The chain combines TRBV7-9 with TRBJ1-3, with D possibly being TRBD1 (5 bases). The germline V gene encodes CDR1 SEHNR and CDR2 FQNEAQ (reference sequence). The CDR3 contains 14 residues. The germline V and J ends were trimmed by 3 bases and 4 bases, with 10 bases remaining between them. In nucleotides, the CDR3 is TGTGCCAGCAGCTTTCCAGGGAGGGGAAACACCATATATTTT. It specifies CASSFPGRGNTIYF.

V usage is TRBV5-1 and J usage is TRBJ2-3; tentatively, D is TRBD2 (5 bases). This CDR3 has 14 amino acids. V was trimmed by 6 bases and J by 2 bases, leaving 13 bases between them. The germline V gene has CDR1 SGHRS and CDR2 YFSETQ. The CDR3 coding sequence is TGCGCCAGCAACCCCGGGGTGAACACAGATACGCAGTATTTT. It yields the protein CASNPGVNTDTQYF.

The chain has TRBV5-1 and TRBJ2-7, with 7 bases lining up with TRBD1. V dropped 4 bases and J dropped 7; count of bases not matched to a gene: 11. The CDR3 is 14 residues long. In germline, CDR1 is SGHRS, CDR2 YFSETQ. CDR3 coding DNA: TGCGCCAGCAGCCGGGACAGAACCGTCCTGGAGCAGTACTTC. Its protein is CASSRDRTVLEQYF.